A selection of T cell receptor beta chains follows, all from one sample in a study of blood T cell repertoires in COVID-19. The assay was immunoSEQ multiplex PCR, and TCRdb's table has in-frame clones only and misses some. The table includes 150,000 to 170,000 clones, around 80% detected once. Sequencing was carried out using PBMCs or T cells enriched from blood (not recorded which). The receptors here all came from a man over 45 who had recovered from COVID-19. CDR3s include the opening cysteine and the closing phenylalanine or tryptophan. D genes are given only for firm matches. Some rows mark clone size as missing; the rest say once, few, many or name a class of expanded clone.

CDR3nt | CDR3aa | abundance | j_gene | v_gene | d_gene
TGCGCCAGCATGGAGGACAGGGTCTACACCTTC | CASMEDRVYTF | few | TRBJ1-2 | TRBV10-2 | TRBD1
TGTGCCAGCAGTGACGGGGGGTATACGCAGTATTTT | CASSDGGYTQYF | . | TRBJ2-3 | TRBV6-4 | .
TGTGCCAGCAGCCAAGATGGGGCAGGGAATATCTATGGCTACACCTTC | CASSQDGAGNIYGYTF | . | TRBJ1-2 | TRBV3-1/TRBV3-2 | .
TGTGCCAGCAGCCCAATCGGACAACTAGCCAAAAACATTCAGTACTTC | CASSPIGQLAKNIQYF | . | TRBJ2-4 | TRBV7-2 | .
TGCAGCGCTTCTACCGGGACATTTGAAGCTTTCTTT | CSASTGTFEAFF | . | TRBJ1-1 | TRBV29-1 | .
TGCGCCAGCATCTGCGGGGCGGGAGAGGAAAAACTGTTTTTT | CASICGAGEEKLFF | . | TRBJ1-4 | TRBV10-1 | .
TGCAGCGTACGGACTCCAGGCACTGAAGCTTTCTTT | CSVRTPGTEAFF | . | TRBJ1-1 | TRBV29-1 | .
TGTGCCACCCAAACAGGGGCGTCGAACACCGGGGAGCTGTTTTTT | CATQTGASNTGELFF | . | TRBJ2-2 | TRBV2 | TRBD1
TGTGCCAGCAGCCCCCGGACAGCGGGGGTCTACGAGCAGTACTTC | CASSPRTAGVYEQYF | . | TRBJ2-7 | TRBV9 | TRBD2
TGCAGCGGAACAGATTCCTACGAGCAGTACTTC | CSGTDSYEQYF | . | TRBJ2-7 | TRBV29-1 | .
TGCGCCAGCAGCTCGGCGACAGGGACAGCGGTGAATTCACCCCTCCACTTT | CASSSATGTAVNSPLHF | . | TRBJ1-6 | TRBV5-1 | TRBD1
TGTGCCAGTAGTATGGCAGAAAGGTTCGGGAATCAGCCCCAGCATTTT | CASSMAERFGNQPQHF | . | TRBJ1-5 | TRBV19 | .
TGTGCCAGCAGTGAAGCAGGGAGGGACGGAGAGACCCAGTACTTC | CASSEAGRDGETQYF | . | TRBJ2-5 | TRBV2 | TRBD2
TGTGCCAGCAGCCAAGGCTCCGGGAACTATGGCTACACCTTC | CASSQGSGNYGYTF | once | TRBJ1-2 | TRBV3-1/TRBV3-2 | .
TGTGCCTGGAGTGTAGGGGTATCTGGAAACACCATATATTTT | CAWSVGVSGNTIYF | few | TRBJ1-3 | TRBV30 | .
TGTGCCAGCAGCCAAGAAGGAGGGTCGTACAATCAGCCCCAGCATTTT | CASSQEGGSYNQPQHF | . | TRBJ1-5 | TRBV4-2 | .
TGCGCCAGCAGTCTAACCTACCAACAGACAGGGAATGAGCAGTTCTTC | CASSLTYQQTGNEQFF | . | TRBJ2-1 | TRBV23-1 | TRBD1
TGTGCCAGCAGTTATCACGGAGCCTACTCCTACGAGCAGTACTTC | CASSYHGAYSYEQYF | . | TRBJ2-7 | TRBV6-5 | .
TGTGCCAGCAGCCAAGAAGTAGCCAGCGTTCAGCCCCAGCATTTT | CASSQEVASVQPQHF | . | TRBJ1-5 | TRBV4-2 | .
TGTGCCAGCAGCAAAGCCTTACCCCGACAGGAAACGGTCTATGGCTACACCTTC | CASSKALPRQETVYGYTF | . | TRBJ1-2 | TRBV21-1 | .
TGCGCCAGCAGCTTGGGCAGGGGTCAAGAGACCCAGTACTTC | CASSLGRGQETQYF | . | TRBJ2-5 | TRBV5-1 | .
TGTGCCGGACAGGGAGATGGAAACACCATATATTTT | CAGQGDGNTIYF | . | TRBJ1-3 | TRBV19 | TRBD1
TGCGCCAGCAGCCGCTTCGGGGGACAGGGCTACGGTGGTAATGAAAAACTGTTTTTT | CASSRFGGQGYGGNEKLFF | . | TRBJ1-4 | TRBV4-1 | TRBD1